The sequence of this T cell receptor (beta chain) was determined in a study of cytomegalovirus exposure and HLA in healthy donors. The CDR3 runs to 17 residues. The germline CDR1 and CDR2 sequences are KGHSH and LQKENI. The junction had 7 bases not matched to a gene; V was cut back by 3 bases and J by 0 bases. The repertoire was sequenced with immunoSEQ multiplex PCR; TCRdb's copy has only in-frame clones and lacks some. Here the sample spans around 200,000 clones, about four fifths being singletons. Material: PBMCs. The clonotype comes from a woman younger than 35 in good health and CMV-seropositive. The V and J genes are TRBV18 and TRBJ2-2; TRBD2 aligns across 7 bases. The CDR3 protein is CASSPSPLAANTGELFF. CDR3 DNA sequence: TGTGCCAGCTCACCGAGCCCTCTAGCGGCGAACACCGGGGAGCTGTTTTTT.